These 30 T cell receptor beta chains originate from one sample sequenced in a study of cytomegalovirus exposure and HLA in healthy donors. The PCR ran on 60 Vbeta and 13 Jbeta primers. The table came from immunoSEQ multiplex PCR; TCRdb's copy has only in-frame clones and leaves some out. The sample has 180,000 or so clones; about 86% are singletons. The specimen was PBMCs. The receptors derive from a young woman in good health and CMV-seronegative.

V is TRBV10-3 and J is TRBJ2-7; a weak D match, TRBD2 (6 bases). In germline, CDR1 is ENHRY, CDR2 SYGVKD. This CDR3 comprises 16 residues. The V end was cut by 0 bases, the J end by 4 bases, with 16 bases between. The CDR3 loop reads CAISESASEILYEQYF. As DNA, the CDR3 is TGTGCCATCAGTGAGTCTGCTAGCGAGATCCTTTACGAGCAGTACTTC.

The chain carries TRBV28 and TRBJ2-7, with D perhaps TRBD2 (6 bases). Germline values: CDR1 MDHEN, CDR2 SYDVKM. This CDR3 has 14 amino acids. V lost 7 bases and J 4 bases, leaving 17 bases between the germline ends. The CDR3 region is CASTKGREIYEQYF. For the CDR3, the DNA is TGTGCCAGCACCAAAGGGCGGGAAATATACGAGCAGTACTTC.

The rearrangement links TRBV27 to TRBJ2-7, with TRBD2 matching over 11 bases. J gave up 1 base and V 5 bases, and 4 bases lay outside the gene matches. This CDR3 comprises 15 residues. Germline CDR1 is MNHEY and CDR2 is SMNVEV (reference sequence). The CDR3 loop is CASSPLAGGSYEQYF. CDR3 DNA sequence: TGTGCCAGCAGTCCGCTAGCGGGAGGTTCCTACGAGCAGTACTTC.

The chain joins TRBV6-1 to TRBJ1-1, with 9 bases aligning to TRBD1. J was trimmed by 5 bases and V by 4 bases; bases with no gene match: 5. This CDR3 has 14 residues. Germline CDR1 MNHNS, CDR2 SASEGT. Here the CDR3 reads CASSVQGARTEAFF. The CDR3 nucleotides read TGTGCCAGCAGTGTACAGGGGGCGCGTACTGAAGCTTTCTTT.

Only one count was recorded for this clone. This chain uses TRBV5-6 with TRBJ2-1; 7 bases agree with TRBD2. Trimming removed 5 bases from V and 2 bases from J; junction bases left unmatched: 4. Germline V gives CDR1 SGHDT, CDR2 YYEEEE. The CDR3 consists of 14 residues. CDR3 sequence reads: CASSTGGPYNEQFF. CDR3 DNA: TGTGCCAGCAGTACGGGAGGACCCTACAATGAGCAGTTCTTC. Together with reference TRBV5-6 and TRBJ2-1, the CDR3 gives the full variable domain: DAGVTQSPTHLIKTRGQQVTLRCSPKSGHDTVSWYQQALGQGPQFIFQYYEEEERQRGNFPDRFSGHQFPNYSSELNVNALLLGDSALYLCASSTGGPYNEQFFGPGTRLTVL.

The chain links TRBV5-1 to TRBJ1-1; possibly TRBD1 for D (6 bases). There are 13 residues in the CDR3. Trimming pared 5 bases from V and 5 bases from J, leaving 13 bases between. Germline-derived CDR1 and CDR2 are SGHRS and YFSETQ. CDR3: CASRQGEGTEAFF. CDR3 sequence (DNA): TGCGCCAGCAGACAGGGTGAGGGGACTGAAGCTTTCTTT.

The chain uses TRBV27 and TRBJ2-7, with D perhaps matching TRBD2 (6 bases). V was clipped by 3 bases and J by 7 bases, with 19 bases between them. The CDR3 has 15 amino acids. Germline V gene sequence: CDR1 MNHEY, CDR2 SMNVEV (reference sequence). CDR3 sequence (DNA): TGTGCCAGCAGTTTTGGAGGGAGCCGGTCAGGAGAGCAGTACTTC. This codes for CASSFGGSRSGEQYF.

This chain joins TRBV19 and TRBJ2-1, with 11 bases that match TRBD2. With 2 bases clipped from V and 9 bases from J, the junction kept 9 bases outside the gene matches. This CDR3 region has 16 residues. Per the germline V gene, CDR1 is LNHDA and CDR2 is SQIVND (reference sequence). CDR3 sequence (DNA): TGTGCCAGTAGTATAAAGAGGGCTAGCGGGAGGTCTGAGCAGTTCTTC. Translation gives CASSIKRASGRSEQFF.

The chain combines TRBV30 with TRBJ2-7; no clear D gene. V lost 0 bases and J lost 2, with 14 bases in between. CDR1 GTSNPN and CDR2 SVGIG come from the germline V gene (reference sequence). The CDR3 has 15 amino acids. The CDR3 loop is CAWSVLNSPAYEQYF. The DNA of the CDR3 is TGTGCCTGGAGTGTACTGAACAGCCCGGCCTACGAGCAGTACTTC.

J is TRBJ2-7 and V is TRBV19; D is unclear. Germline V lookup: CDR1 LNHDA, CDR2 SQIVND (reference sequence). The CDR3 runs to 15 residues. V lost 1 base to trimming and J lost 2 bases, with 12 bases between them. Written as DNA, the CDR3 is TGTGCCAGTAGTATAGCCTCGATTGGAGCCTACGAGCAGTACTTC. Its translation is CASSIASIGAYEQYF.

This clone appeared once. The chain is built from TRBV27 and TRBJ2-3; 7 bases map to TRBD1. The CDR3 contains 13 residues. J lost 1 base, V lost 5 bases, and 0 bases had no gene match. In germline, CDR1 is MNHEY, CDR2 SMNVEV (reference sequence). Here the CDR3 reads CASSQGGTDTQYF. The DNA for the CDR3 is TGTGCCAGCAGTCAGGGGGGCACAGATACGCAGTATTTT.

The chain uses TRBV5-1 and TRBJ2-2; 9 positions agree with TRBD1. The CDR3 consists of 14 residues. V was clipped by 4 bases and J by 5 bases; unmatched bases: 3. Germline values: CDR1 SGHRS, CDR2 YFSETQ. The CDR3 spells CASSGTGSTGELFF. CDR3 nucleotide sequence: TGCGCCAGCAGCGGGACAGGGTCAACCGGGGAGCTGTTTTTT.

CDR3 in amino acids: CASSLNTGSRGYQQETQYF. CDR3 bases: TGTGCCAGCAGTTTAAACACGGGATCCAGGGGTTATCAGCAGGAGACCCAGTACTTC. V and J are TRBV28 and TRBJ2-5; D is possibly TRBD1 (6 bases). The germline gives CDR1 MDHEN, CDR2 SYDVKM. Trimming took off 2 bases at V and 5 bases at J, with 27 bases between the two ends. This CDR3 is built from 19 residues.

This rearrangement joins TRBV6-6 to TRBJ2-5, with TRBD2 identical over 11 bases. V shed 0 bases and J 4 bases; nucleotides not matched to a gene: 4. CDR1 is MNHNY, CDR2 SVGAGI, per germline (reference sequence). This CDR3 contains 16 residues. The CDR3 sequence: CASSYSDSGRGETQYF. The CDR3 bases are TGTGCCAGCAGTTACTCGGATAGCGGGAGGGGAGAGACCCAGTACTTC.

V gene TRBV7-2 combines with J gene TRBJ2-7, with 7 positions matching TRBD2. With 4 bases clipped from V and 3 bases from J, the junction kept 12 bases outside the gene matches. CDR1 and CDR2 (germline): SGHTA, FQGNSA. CDR3 length: 16 residues. The CDR3 sequence is CASSSLWGRALYEQYF. In DNA form, the CDR3 reads TGTGCCAGCAGCTCCCTATGGGGGAGGGCCCTCTACGAGCAGTACTTC. The variable domain in full, with the rest retrieved from reference TRBV7-2 and TRBJ2-7, is GAGVSQSPSNKVTEKGKDVELRCDPISGHTALYWYRQSLGQGLEFLIYFQGNSAPDKSGLPSDRFSAERTGGSVSTLTIQRTQQEDSAVYLCASSSLWGRALYEQYFGPGTRLTVT.

This chain links TRBV5-6 with TRBJ2-7, with TRBD2 identical over 11 bases. The length of the CDR3 is 15 residues. CDR1 and CDR2 (germline): SGHDT, YYEEEE. After removal of 2 bases from V and 3 bases from J, the junction contained 4 bases not matched to a gene. The CDR3 sequence is CASSFLTSGNYEQYF. CDR3 nucleotide sequence: TGTGCCAGCAGCTTCTTGACTAGCGGGAACTACGAGCAGTACTTC.

This clone was seen once. Relative to the germline gene, one junction end is altered; a read error may explain this. This rearrangement joins TRBV7-8 to TRBJ2-7; D possibly matches TRBD1 or TRBD2 (6 bases each). The CDR3 has 15 amino acids. From germline, CDR1 is SGHVS and CDR2 FQNEAQ. CDR3 bases: TGTACCAGCAGCTTAGGGAGGACAGCCACTTACGAGCAGTACTTC. Encoded protein: CTSSLGRTATYEQYF.

This chain connects TRBV30 to TRBJ2-7; D perhaps matches TRBD2 (6 bases). The CDR3 extends over 13 amino acids. Trimming removed 4 bases from V and 0 bases from J, with 10 bases in between. The germline gives CDR1 GTSNPN, CDR2 SVGIG (reference sequence). The CDR3 DNA sequence: TGTGCCTGGAAGGAAGCGGGCTCCTACGAGCAGTACTTC. Translated: CAWKEAGSYEQYF.

This clone was counted once. The chain carries TRBV9 and TRBJ1-1; D may be TRBD1 (5 bases). This CDR3 is built from 13 residues. Germline CDR1 SGDLS, CDR2 YYNGEE. Between the trimmed V and J ends, which lost 2 bases and 6 bases, there was a span of 11 bases. The CDR3 loop is CASSVGATPEAFF. CDR3 in DNA: TGTGCCAGCAGCGTTGGGGCTACCCCTGAAGCTTTCTTT.

The chain couples TRBV9 to TRBJ2-1; tentatively, D is TRBD2 (7 bases). Trimming removed 3 bases at V and 0 bases at J, with 10 bases between. The CDR3 spans 15 residues. Per germline, CDR1 SGDLS and CDR2 YYNGEE. CDR3: CASSGGGGSYNEQFF. The CDR3 DNA sequence: TGTGCCAGCAGCGGGGGAGGGGGCTCCTACAATGAGCAGTTCTTC.

The rearrangement uses TRBV10-3 and TRBJ2-2; 8 bases are shared with TRBD2. The J segment lost 6 bases and the V segment lost 9 bases, leaving 12 bases of the junction unmatched. The CDR3 sequence is 15 residues long. In germline, CDR1 is ENHRY, CDR2 SYGVKD. The CDR3 reads CAIKPGLESSGELFF. In DNA, the CDR3 is TGTGCCATTAAACCGGGACTAGAGAGCTCCGGGGAGCTGTTTTTT.

To note about this clone: Additional DNA sequences in this sample encode the identical CDR3. The chain has TRBV5-1 and TRBJ1-2, with TRBD1 as a possible D gene (6 bases). Trimming cost V 1 base and J 0 bases, with 10 bases left between them. The CDR3 has 15 residues. The germline V gene encodes CDR1 SGHRS and CDR2 YFSETQ. DNA for the CDR3: TGCGCCAGCAGCTTGTCTCCAGGGGCTAACTATGGCTACACCTTC. Protein: CASSLSPGANYGYTF.

This sequence joins TRBV27 and TRBJ1-2, with TRBD1 identical over 8 bases. Germline V gene sequence: CDR1 MNHEY, CDR2 SMNVEV (reference sequence). The junction had 6 bases not matched to a gene; V was cut back by 3 bases and J by 6 bases. This CDR3 is 14 amino acids long. The CDR3 sequence: CASSFHRGRDGYTF. CDR3 DNA: TGTGCCAGCAGTTTCCACAGGGGGAGGGATGGCTACACCTTC.

The V and J genes are TRBV19 and TRBJ2-3; 7 bases line up with TRBD2. Per the germline V gene, CDR1 is LNHDA and CDR2 is SQIVND (reference sequence). The ends lost 5 bases at V and 5 bases at J; junction bases unmatched: 4. This CDR3 is built from 13 residues. CDR3 amino acids: CASSWGGLDTQYF. CDR3 DNA: TGTGCCAGTAGTTGGGGGGGATTAGATACGCAGTATTTT. Full variable domain (outside the CDR3, taken from reference TRBV19 and TRBJ2-3): DGGITQSPKYLFRKEGQNVTLSCEQNLNHDAMYWYRQDPGQGLRLIYYSQIVNDFQKGDIAEGYSVSREKKESFPLTVTSAQKNPTAFYLCASSWGGLDTQYFGPGTRLTVL.

This clone occurred a few times. The chain joins TRBV6-5 to TRBJ2-1; 12 bases align to TRBD2. J was trimmed by 8 bases and V by 7 bases; bases with no gene match: 9. This CDR3 is 15 amino acids long. The germline gives CDR1 MNHEY, CDR2 SVGAGI. CDR3 coding DNA: TGTGCCAGCACGAGACTAGCGGGAGCCTTCGATGAGCAGTTCTTC. Encoded protein: CASTRLAGAFDEQFF.

CDR3 region: CATSRDIQINTEAFF. CDR3 in DNA: TGTGCCACCAGCAGAGATATACAGATTAACACTGAAGCTTTCTTT. The rearrangement links TRBV15 to TRBJ1-1; D is undetermined. The CDR3 loop spans 15 amino acids. The germline V and J ends were trimmed by 0 bases and 2 bases, with 10 bases remaining between them. CDR1 and CDR2 (germline): LNHNV, YYDKDF (reference sequence). Variable domain in full (rest from reference TRBV15 and TRBJ1-1): DAMVIQNPRYQVTQFGKPVTLSCSQTLNHNVMYWYQQKSSQAPKLLFHYYDKDFNNEADTPDNFQSRRPNTSFCFLDIRSPGLGDTAMYLCATSRDIQINTEAFFGQGTRLTVV.

J is TRBJ2-1 and V is TRBV27, with 8 bases lining up with TRBD1. The CDR3 contains 16 residues. V trimming: 2 bases; J trimming: 7 bases; junction bases outside the gene matches: 10. Germline V gene sequence: CDR1 MNHEY, CDR2 SMNVEV (reference sequence). The CDR3 sequence is CASSLSSQGARNEQFF. CDR3 nucleotides: TGTGCCAGCAGTTTAAGCAGTCAGGGGGCTAGGAATGAGCAGTTCTTC.

As DNA, the CDR3 is TGTGCTTCCGGAGGGGCAAAAGCCCACAATGAGCAGTTCTTC. Its protein is CASGGAKAHNEQFF. The chain employs TRBV10-3 and TRBJ2-1, with D possibly being TRBD2 (6 bases). Germline assignment: CDR1 ENHRY and CDR2 SYGVKD. The CDR3 is 14 residues long.

This clone has a single count. This rearrangement joins TRBV28 to TRBJ2-3; no reliable D call. Trimming removed 7 bases from V and 0 bases from J, with 8 bases in between. The CDR3 loop spans 13 amino acids. From germline, CDR1 is MDHEN and CDR2 SYDVKM. The CDR3 protein is CASNPGSTDTQYF. The CDR3 DNA sequence: TGTGCCAGCAACCCCGGGAGCACAGATACGCAGTATTTT.

The rearrangement uses TRBV9 and TRBJ2-7; TRBD2 agrees at 15 bases. The CDR3 length is 16 residues. Germline V lookup: CDR1 SGDLS, CDR2 YYNGEE. Trimming at V came to 4 bases and at J to 4 bases, leaving 6 bases not matched to a gene. CDR3 region: CASSSSGTSGRYEQYF. The CDR3 DNA follows: TGTGCCAGCAGCTCTTCCGGGACTAGCGGGAGGTACGAGCAGTACTTC.